A single sample is the source of the 9 T cell receptor beta chains below, sequenced in a study of blood T cell repertoires in COVID-19. Data came from immunoSEQ multiplex PCR; TCRdb stores just in-frame clones and leaves some out. Of approximately 170,000 clones in the sample, 86% were seen once. The sequencing sample was made of peripheral blood. The origin of the receptors is a man between 65 and 85 years old with acute or convalescent COVID-19.

CDR3 bases: TGTGCCAGCAGCCCGCGTGAGGGGAACACTGAAGCTTTCTTT. This codes for CASSPREGNTEAFF. The V call is TRBV5-4, the J call TRBJ1-1; unclear D gene. V was pared by 4 bases and J by 1 base, with 11 bases between. Germline CDR1 is SGHNT and CDR2 is YYREEE (reference sequence). The CDR3 spans 14 residues.

This chain links TRBV2 with TRBJ2-7; 7 bases map to TRBD1. The CDR3 length is 13 residues. The germline V gene encodes CDR1 SNHLY and CDR2 FYNNEI. V dropped 6 bases and J dropped 3; count of bases not matched to a gene: 5. CDR3: CASRPGTVYEQYF. CDR3 in DNA: TGTGCCAGCAGGCCCGGGACAGTCTACGAGCAGTACTTC. The full variable domain, rest sourced from reference TRBV2 and TRBJ2-7, is EPEVTQTPSHQVTQMGQEVILRCVPISNHLYFYWYRQILGQKVEFLVSFYNNEISEKSEIFDDQFSVERPDGSNFTLKIRSTKLEDSAMYFCASRPGTVYEQYFGPGTRLTVT.

This clone has more than one count but fewer than ten. The J gene is TRBJ1-1, the V gene TRBV10-3; unclear D gene. Germline V gene sequence: CDR1 ENHRY, CDR2 SYGVKD. The CDR3 loop spans 13 amino acids. Trimming left V 10 bases short and J 0 bases short, with 12 bases between. CDR3 residues: CATRRMMNTEAFF. The CDR3 DNA follows: TGTGCCACCAGGAGGATGATGAACACTGAAGCTTTCTTT.

The table lists this clone with a count of one. J is TRBJ1-6 and V is TRBV19; 8 bases fit TRBD1. Germline assignment: CDR1 LNHDA and CDR2 SQIVND (reference sequence). The CDR3 is 14 residues long. Unmatched junction bases numbered 6, after V lost 7 bases and J lost 7 bases. CDR3 loop: CASNLQGGNSPLHF. The CDR3 DNA follows: TGTGCCAGTAATCTACAGGGGGGGAATTCACCCCTCCACTTT.

The chain couples TRBV29-1 to TRBJ2-5; 7 positions agree with TRBD1. Germline values: CDR1 SQVTM, CDR2 ANQGSEA. The CDR3 is 12 residues long. V lost 5 bases to trimming and J lost 1 base; unmatched junction nucleotides: 1. CDR3 region: CSVSGGQETQYF. CDR3 nucleotides: TGCAGCGTTTCAGGGGGCCAAGAGACCCAGTACTTC.

This sequence joins TRBV5-5 and TRBJ2-5; the match to TRBD2 covers 8 bases. The CDR3 is 16 amino acids. Germline values: CDR1 SGHKS, CDR2 YYEKEE (reference sequence). V trimming: 4 bases; J trimming: 5 bases; junction bases outside the gene matches: 13. CDR3 DNA sequence: TGTGCCAGCAGCCCGTGGGCAGCGGGAGCCGGCGAGACCCAGTACTTC. Its translation is CASSPWAAGAGETQYF. The variable domain in full, completed from reference TRBV5-5 and TRBJ2-5, reads DAGVTQSPTHLIKTRGQQVTLRCSPISGHKSVSWYQQVLGQGPQFIFQYYEKEERGRGNFPDRFSARQFPNYSSELNVNALLLGDSALYLCASSPWAAGAGETQYFGPGTRLLVL.

The genes are TRBV18 and TRBJ2-7, with 8 bases lining up with TRBD1. This CDR3 comprises 18 residues. Germline V gives CDR1 KGHSH, CDR2 LQKENI. V lost 2 bases, J lost 5 bases, and 17 bases stayed unmatched. The CDR3 nucleotides read TGTGCCAGCTCACCAATCATTACGCGGACAGGGTTTTTGAACGAGCAGTACTTC. Translation: CASSPIITRTGFLNEQYF.

This chain uses TRBV15 with TRBJ2-1, with 10 bases matching TRBD2. The V segment lost 1 base and the J segment 6 bases; nucleotides outside the gene matches: 0. The CDR3 consists of 14 residues. The germline gives CDR1 LNHNV, CDR2 YYDKDF (reference sequence). The DNA of the CDR3 is TGTGCCACCAGCAGAGGGACTAGCGGCAATGAGCAGTTCTTC. This sequence encodes CATSRGTSGNEQFF.

The V call is TRBV6-1, the J call TRBJ2-1; possibly TRBD1 for D (6 bases). CDR1 MNHNS and CDR2 SASEGT come from the germline V gene. The CDR3 runs 18 residues. V lost 4 bases and J lost 2, with 21 bases in between. The CDR3 protein is CASSGDPVGAVTYNEQFF. Here the CDR3 DNA reads TGTGCCAGCAGTGGAGATCCTGTGGGGGCAGTAACCTACAATGAGCAGTTCTTC.